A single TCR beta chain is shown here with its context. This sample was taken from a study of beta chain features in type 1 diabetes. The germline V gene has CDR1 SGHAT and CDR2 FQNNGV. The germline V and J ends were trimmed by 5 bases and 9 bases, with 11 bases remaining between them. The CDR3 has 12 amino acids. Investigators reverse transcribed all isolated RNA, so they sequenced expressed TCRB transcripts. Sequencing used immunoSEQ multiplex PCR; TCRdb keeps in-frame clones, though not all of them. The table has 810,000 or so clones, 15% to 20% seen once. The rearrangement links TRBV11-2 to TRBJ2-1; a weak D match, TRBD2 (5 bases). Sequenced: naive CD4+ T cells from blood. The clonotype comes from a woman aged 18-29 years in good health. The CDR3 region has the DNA TGTGCCAGCAGCCGGAATGAGGGTGAGCAGTTCTTC. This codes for CASSRNEGEQFF.